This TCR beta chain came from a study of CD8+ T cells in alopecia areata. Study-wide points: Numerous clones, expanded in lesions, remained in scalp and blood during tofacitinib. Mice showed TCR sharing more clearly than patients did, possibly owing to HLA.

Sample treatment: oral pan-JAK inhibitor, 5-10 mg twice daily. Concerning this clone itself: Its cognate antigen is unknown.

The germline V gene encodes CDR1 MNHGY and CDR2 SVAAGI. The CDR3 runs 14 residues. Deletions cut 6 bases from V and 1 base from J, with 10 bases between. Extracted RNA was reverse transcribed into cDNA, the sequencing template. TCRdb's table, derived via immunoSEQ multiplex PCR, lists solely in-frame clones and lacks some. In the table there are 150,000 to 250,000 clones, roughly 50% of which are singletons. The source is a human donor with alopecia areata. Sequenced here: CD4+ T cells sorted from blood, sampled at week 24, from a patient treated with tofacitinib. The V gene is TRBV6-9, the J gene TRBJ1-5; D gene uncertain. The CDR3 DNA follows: TGTGCCAGCAGCCCCTTCTCCAGCAATCAGCCCCAGCATTTT. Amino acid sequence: CASSPFSSNQPQHF.